The entry below describes one TCR beta chain. The data originate from a study of blood T cell repertoires in COVID-19. Study-level information: COVID-19 samples collected from the United States, Italy and Spain covered acute and convalescent phases.

As processed by the authors: Estimates of nucleated cell counts were drawn from the amplification of reference gene primers. The protocol was immunoSEQ multiplex PCR, while the TCRdb copy is restricted to in-frame clones and leaves out a portion. For V, J and clone size, that table is used; D and trimming come from the DNA. The sample yields under 200,000 clones, about 88% seen once. From germline, CDR1 is GTSNPN and CDR2 SVGIG (reference sequence). The CDR3 is made up of 14 amino acids. The ends lost 0 bases at V and 6 bases at J; junction bases unmatched: 3. This chain links TRBV30 with TRBJ1-5; 9 positions match TRBD1. The source material was peripheral blood. This clonotype originated in a woman of 80 years or more with acute or convalescent COVID-19. CDR3 DNA: TGTGCCTGGAGTGTAAGGACAGGGGTTCAGCCCCAGCATTTT. Translation gives CAWSVRTGVQPQHF.